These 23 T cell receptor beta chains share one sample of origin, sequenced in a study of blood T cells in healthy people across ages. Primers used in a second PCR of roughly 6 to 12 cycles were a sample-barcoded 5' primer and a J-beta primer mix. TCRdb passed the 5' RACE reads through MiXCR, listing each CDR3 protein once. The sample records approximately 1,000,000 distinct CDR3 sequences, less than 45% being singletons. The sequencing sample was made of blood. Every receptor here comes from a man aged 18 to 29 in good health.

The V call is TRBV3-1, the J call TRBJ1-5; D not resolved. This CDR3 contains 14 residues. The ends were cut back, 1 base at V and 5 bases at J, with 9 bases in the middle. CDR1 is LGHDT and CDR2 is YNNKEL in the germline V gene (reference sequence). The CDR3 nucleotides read TGTGCCAGCAGCCAAGCCGGGAGAGATCAGCCCCAGCATTTT. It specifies CASSQAGRDQPQHF.

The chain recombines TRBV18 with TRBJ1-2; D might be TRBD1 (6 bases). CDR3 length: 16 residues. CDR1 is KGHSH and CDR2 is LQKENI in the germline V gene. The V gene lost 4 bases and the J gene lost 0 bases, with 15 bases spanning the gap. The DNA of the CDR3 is TGTGCCAGCTCACAAGGACAGCCAATCGCTAACTATGGCTACACCTTC. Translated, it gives CASSQGQPIANYGYTF.

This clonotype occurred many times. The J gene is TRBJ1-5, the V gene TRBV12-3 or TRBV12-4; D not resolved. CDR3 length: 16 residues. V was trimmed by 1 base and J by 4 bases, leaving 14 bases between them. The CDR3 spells CASSLGGVFVNQPQHF. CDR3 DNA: TGTGCCAGCAGTTTAGGGGGAGTCTTCGTAAATCAGCCCCAGCATTTT.

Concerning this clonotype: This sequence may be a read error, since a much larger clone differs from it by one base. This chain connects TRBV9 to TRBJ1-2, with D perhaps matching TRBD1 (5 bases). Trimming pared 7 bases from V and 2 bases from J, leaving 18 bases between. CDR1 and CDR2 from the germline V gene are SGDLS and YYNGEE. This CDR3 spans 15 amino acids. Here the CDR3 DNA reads TGTGCCAGCGGCCCAACCGGGACCGAAAACTATGGCTACACCTTC. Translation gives CASGPTGTENYGYTF.

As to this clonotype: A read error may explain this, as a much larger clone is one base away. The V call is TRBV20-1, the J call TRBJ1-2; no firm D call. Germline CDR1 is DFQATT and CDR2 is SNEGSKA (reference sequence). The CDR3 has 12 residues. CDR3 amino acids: CRAKQASYGYTF. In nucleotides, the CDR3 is TGCAGGGCCAAGCAAGCTAGCTATGGCTACACCTTC.

The CDR3, as DNA: TGTGCCAGCAGTTCCTGGGGGTACCAAGAGACCCAGTACTTC. Translating gives CASSSWGYQETQYF. The chain has TRBV12-3 or TRBV12-4 and TRBJ2-5; D is possibly TRBD1 or TRBD2 (5 bases each). The length of the CDR3 is 14 residues. V was pared by 4 bases and J by 0 bases, with 9 bases between.

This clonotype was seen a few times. Written as DNA, the CDR3 is TGTGCCAGCAGCTTATATGGTAGCACTGAAGCTTTCTTT. Its protein is CASSLYGSTEAFF. V gene TRBV7-3 combines with J gene TRBJ1-1; D is uncertain. The V gene's germline CDR1 is SGHTA and CDR2 FQGTGA. V was cut by 2 bases and J by 4 bases, with 8 bases left in between. CDR3 length equals 13 residues.

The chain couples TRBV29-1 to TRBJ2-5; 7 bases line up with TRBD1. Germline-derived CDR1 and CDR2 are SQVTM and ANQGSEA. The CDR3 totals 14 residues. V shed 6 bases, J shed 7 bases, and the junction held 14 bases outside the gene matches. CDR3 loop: CSVGQWSSQWTQYF. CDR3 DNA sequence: TGCAGCGTGGGACAGTGGAGTAGTCAGTGGACCCAGTACTTC.

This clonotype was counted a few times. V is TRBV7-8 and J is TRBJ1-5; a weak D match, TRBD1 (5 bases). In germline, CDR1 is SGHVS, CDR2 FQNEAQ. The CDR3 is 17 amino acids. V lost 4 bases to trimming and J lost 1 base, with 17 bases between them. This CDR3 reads CASSYIEGRVSNQPQHF. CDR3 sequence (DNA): TGTGCCAGCAGCTATATCGAGGGCAGGGTCAGCAATCAGCCCCAGCATTTT.

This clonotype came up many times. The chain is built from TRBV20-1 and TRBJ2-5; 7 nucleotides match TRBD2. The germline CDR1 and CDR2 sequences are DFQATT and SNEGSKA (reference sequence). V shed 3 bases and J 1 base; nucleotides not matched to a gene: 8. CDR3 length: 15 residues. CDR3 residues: CSARKGTTLQETQYF. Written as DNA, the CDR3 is TGCAGTGCTAGGAAGGGGACTACGCTCCAAGAGACCCAGTACTTC.

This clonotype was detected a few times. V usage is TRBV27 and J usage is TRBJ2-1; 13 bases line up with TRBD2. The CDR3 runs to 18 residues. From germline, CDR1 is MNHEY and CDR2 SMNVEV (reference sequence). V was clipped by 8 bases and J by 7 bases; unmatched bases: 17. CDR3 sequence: CASGRNVGLAGEDNEQFF. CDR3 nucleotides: TGTGCCAGCGGACGTAATGTAGGACTAGCGGGGGAAGATAATGAGCAGTTCTTC.

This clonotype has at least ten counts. The CDR3 reads CSVEGPYF. CDR3 DNA sequence: TGCAGCGTTGAGGGTCCGTACTTC. The rearrangement joins TRBV29-1 to TRBJ2-5, with unresolved D. CDR1 and CDR2 (germline): SQVTM, ANQGSEA. V lost 3 bases and J lost 13, with 6 bases in between. CDR3 length: 8 amino acids.

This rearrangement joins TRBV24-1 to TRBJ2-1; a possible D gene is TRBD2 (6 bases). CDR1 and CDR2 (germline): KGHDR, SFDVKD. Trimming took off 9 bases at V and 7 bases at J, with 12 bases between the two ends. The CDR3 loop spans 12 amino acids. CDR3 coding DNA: TGTGCCACCGCCACCGGGACTAATGAGCAGTTCTTC. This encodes CATATGTNEQFF.

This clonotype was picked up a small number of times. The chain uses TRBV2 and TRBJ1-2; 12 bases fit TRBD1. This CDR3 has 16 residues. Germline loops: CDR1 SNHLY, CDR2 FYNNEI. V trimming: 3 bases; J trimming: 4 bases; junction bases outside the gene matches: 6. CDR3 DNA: TGTGCCAGCAGTGATCCCGGGACAGGGGGCTTCTATGGCTACACCTTC. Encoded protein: CASSDPGTGGFYGYTF. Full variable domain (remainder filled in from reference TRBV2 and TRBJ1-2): EPEVTQTPSHQVTQMGQEVILRCVPISNHLYFYWYRQILGQKVEFLVSFYNNEISEKSEIFDDQFSVERPDGSNFTLKIRSTKLEDSAMYFCASSDPGTGGFYGYTFGSGTRLTVV.

The CDR3 region has the DNA TGTGCCAGCAGTGAGACGGTTGGAAACATTCAGTACTTC. Its translation: CASSETVGNIQYF. This rearrangement joins TRBV25-1 to TRBJ2-4; D remains unclear. Per the germline V gene, CDR1 is MGHDK and CDR2 is SYGVNS. The CDR3 consists of 13 residues. V was clipped by 3 bases and J by 6 bases, with 9 bases between them. The complete variable domain, with remaining parts taken from reference TRBV25-1 and TRBJ2-4, reads EADIYQTPRYLVIGTGKKITLECSQTMGHDKMYWYQQDPGMELHLIHYSYGVNSTEKGDLSSESTVSRIRTEHFPLTLESARPSHTSQYLCASSETVGNIQYFGAGTRLSVL.

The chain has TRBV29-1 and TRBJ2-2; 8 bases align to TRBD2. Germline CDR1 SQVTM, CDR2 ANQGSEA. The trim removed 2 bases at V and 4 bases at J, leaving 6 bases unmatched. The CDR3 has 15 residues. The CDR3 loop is CSVERSGGGTGELFF. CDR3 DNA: TGCAGCGTTGAAAGGAGCGGGGGCGGCACCGGGGAGCTGTTTTTT.

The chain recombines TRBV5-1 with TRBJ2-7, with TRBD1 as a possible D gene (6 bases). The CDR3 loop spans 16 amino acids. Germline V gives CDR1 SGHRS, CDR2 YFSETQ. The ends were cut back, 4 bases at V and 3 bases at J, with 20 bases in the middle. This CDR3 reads CASSHTIRQERYEQYF. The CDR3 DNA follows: TGCGCCAGCAGCCATACCATCAGACAGGAGCGCTACGAGCAGTACTTC.

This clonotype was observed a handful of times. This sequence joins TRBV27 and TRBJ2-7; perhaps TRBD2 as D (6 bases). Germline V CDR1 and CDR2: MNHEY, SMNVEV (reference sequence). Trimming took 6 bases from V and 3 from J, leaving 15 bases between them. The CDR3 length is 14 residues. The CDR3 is CASSIRTGGYEQYF. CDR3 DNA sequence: TGTGCCAGCAGCATACGAACCGGGGGCTACGAGCAGTACTTC.

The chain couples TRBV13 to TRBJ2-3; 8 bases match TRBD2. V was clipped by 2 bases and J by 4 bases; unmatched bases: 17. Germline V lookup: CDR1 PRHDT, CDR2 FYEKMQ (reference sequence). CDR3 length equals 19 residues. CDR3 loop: CASSLRPAGEIVRSDTQYF. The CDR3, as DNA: TGTGCCAGCAGCTTACGGCCAGCGGGGGAAATCGTTCGTTCAGATACGCAGTATTTT.

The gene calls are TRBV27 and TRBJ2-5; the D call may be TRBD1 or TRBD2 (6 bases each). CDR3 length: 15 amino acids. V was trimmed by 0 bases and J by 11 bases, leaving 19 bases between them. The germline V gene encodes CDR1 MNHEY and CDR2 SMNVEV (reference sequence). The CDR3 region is CASSLSPGAYNEQYF. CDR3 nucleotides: TGTGCCAGCAGTTTATCCCCGGGGGCATACAATGAGCAGTACTTC.

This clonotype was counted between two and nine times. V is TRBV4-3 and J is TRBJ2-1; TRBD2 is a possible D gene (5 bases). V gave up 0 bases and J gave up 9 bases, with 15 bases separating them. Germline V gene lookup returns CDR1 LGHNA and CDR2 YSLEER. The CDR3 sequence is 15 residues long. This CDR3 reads CASSQDHFGVSEQFF. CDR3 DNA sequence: TGCGCCAGCAGCCAAGATCATTTCGGGGTATCTGAGCAGTTCTTC.

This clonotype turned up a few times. The CDR3 loop reads CASSFGGISNQPQHF. CDR3 nucleotides: TGTGCCAGCAGTTTTGGAGGGATTAGCAATCAGCCCCAGCATTTT. The chain is built from TRBV12-3 or TRBV12-4 and TRBJ1-5, with D uncertain. Trimming shortened V by 3 bases and J by 0 bases, and 9 bases separated the two germline ends. The CDR3 contains 15 residues.

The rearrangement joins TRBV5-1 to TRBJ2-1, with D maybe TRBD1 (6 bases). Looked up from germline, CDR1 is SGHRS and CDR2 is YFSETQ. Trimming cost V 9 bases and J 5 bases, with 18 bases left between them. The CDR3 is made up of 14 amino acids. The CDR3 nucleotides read TGCGCCACCGCGAAGAGGGACACGAACAATGAGCAGTTCTTC. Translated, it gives CATAKRDTNNEQFF. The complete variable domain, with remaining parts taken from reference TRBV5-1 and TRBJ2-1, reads KAGVTQTPRYLIKTRGQQVTLSCSPISGHRSVSWYQQTPGQGLQFLFEYFSETQRNKGNFPGRFSGRQFSNSRSEMNVSTLELGDSALYLCATAKRDTNNEQFFGPGTRLTVL.